What follows describes a single TCR beta chain. Its antigen remains unidentified. From the germline J gene comes the end of the CDR3, since the read stops 3 residues before it. The sample comes from a study of Tregs in tolerant kidney transplant recipients. Regarding the study as a whole: Activated donor B cell expansion appeared to reveal the most relevant donor-specific TCRbeta repertoire. Few patients were studied, so findings need validation in larger groups. Nucleotide sequences could not be compared across some patients' samples due to primer changes.

Unstimulated regulatory T cells (CD4+CD25+CD127-), CD4+CD25- non-regulatory cells, CD4 and CD8 cells were FACS-sorted from thawed PBMCs. This CDR3 contains 16 residues. Germline V gene data show CDR1 as LNHDA and CDR2 as SQIVND (reference sequence). The V end was cut by 7 bases, the J end by 0 bases, with 18 bases between. Data came from immunoSEQ multiplex PCR; TCRdb stores just in-frame clones and leaves some out. The sample holds 45,000 to 55,000 clones. This TCR was recovered from a human donor who received a combined kidney and bone marrow transplant. The V gene is TRBV19, the J gene TRBJ1-1; weak D call: TRBD1 (5 bases). This specimen consisted of CD4+ T cells from blood, obtained before the transplant. The DNA read from the CDR3 is TGTGCCAGTACGGGGGGGACCAGGAGGATGAACACTGAA. Translating gives CASTGGTRRMNTE. The whole CDR3 protein is CASTGGTRRMNTEAFF.